The next 28 T cell receptor beta chains were all read from a single sample in a study of T cells after yellow fever vaccination (dated by TCRdb to the late 2010s). The library was made by 5' RACE. Sequenced on an Illumina HiSeq 2500. TCRdb reprocessed the public reads (quality trimming at Q25 with fastp, clone calling with MiXCR) and kept in-frame beta chains. Every CDR3 protein is listed once, alongside the most common genes and DNA of its rows. A total of 500,000 to 650,000 distinct CDR3 sequences appear in this sample, about 12% of them only once. The ten largest clones add up to approximately 15% of the sample. The treatment or condition label of this sample denotes: live attenuated yellow fever vaccine strain. The starting material was PBMCs, obtained on the day of the yellow fever booster vaccination. The receptor set was obtained from a man under 40 who received the YFV17D yellow fever vaccine.

The chain couples TRBV3-1 to TRBJ2-1; TRBD1 aligns across 9 bases. Trimming took 10 bases from V and 4 from J; bases not matched to a gene: 11. The germline gives CDR1 LGHDT, CDR2 YNNKEL (reference sequence). This CDR3 is 15 amino acids long. The CDR3 DNA reads as TGTGCCACCACCCCTACAGGGGGCGGTTACAATGAGCAGTTCTTC. It codes for CATTPTGGGYNEQFF.

The V gene is TRBV10-3, the J gene TRBJ2-5, with TRBD2 as a possible D gene (6 bases). The CDR3 is made up of 12 amino acids. Trimming took 6 bases from V and 5 from J, leaving 10 bases between them. Germline V gives CDR1 ENHRY, CDR2 SYGVKD. The CDR3 nucleotides read TGTGCCATCAGGGGGGGAAGGGAGACCCAGTACTTC. Protein sequence: CAIRGGRETQYF.

There are a few counts of this clonotype. The CDR3 DNA reads as TGTGCCAGCTCACCACCTCACCCGGGAGCTGGCGAGCAGTACTTC. As protein: CASSPPHPGAGEQYF. The rearrangement links TRBV18 to TRBJ2-7; perhaps TRBD2 as D (6 bases). V lost 0 bases and J lost 6, with 15 bases in between. Germline V gives CDR1 KGHSH, CDR2 LQKENI. The CDR3 extends over 15 amino acids.

This CDR3 is CASDPLPASGPDTQYF. CDR3 DNA sequence: TGTGCCAGTGACCCCCTTCCGGCTAGCGGCCCTGATACGCAGTATTTT. The J gene is TRBJ2-3, the V gene TRBV2; TRBD2 matches 7 bases. The J segment lost 6 bases and the V segment lost 9 bases, leaving 18 bases of the junction unmatched. The germline V gene encodes CDR1 SNHLY and CDR2 FYNNEI. The length of the CDR3 is 16 residues.

In DNA form, the CDR3 reads TGCGCCAGCAGGAGGGACCTAATAGAGACCCAGTACTTC. It yields the protein CASRRDLIETQYF. V gene TRBV10-2 combines with J gene TRBJ2-5; either TRBD1 or TRBD2 may supply D (5 bases each). The CDR3 contains 13 residues. Germline V gene data show CDR1 as WSHSY and CDR2 as SAAADI. V lost 6 bases and J lost 4, with 12 bases in between.

The gene calls are TRBV7-9 and TRBJ2-7, with 8 bases aligning to TRBD2. The CDR3 contains 15 residues. Germline CDR1 SEHNR, CDR2 FQNEAQ (reference sequence). With V trimmed by 5 bases and J by 6 bases, 12 bases remained unmatched. CDR3 nucleotides: TGTGCCAGCAGCAACACGGTAGCGGGATCGGGCGAGCAGTACTTC. This gives the protein CASSNTVAGSGEQYF. The variable domain in full, with the rest retrieved from reference TRBV7-9 and TRBJ2-7, is DTGVSQNPRHKITKRGQNVTFRCDPISEHNRLYWYRQTLGQGPEFLTYFQNEAQLEKSRLLSDRFSAERPKGSFSTLEIQRTEQGDSAMYLCASSNTVAGSGEQYFGPGTRLTVT.

The chain couples TRBV7-8 to TRBJ2-1, with 11 bases fitting TRBD2. Germline-derived CDR1 and CDR2 are SGHVS and FQNEAQ. The CDR3 loop spans 18 amino acids. V gave up 5 bases and J gave up 8 bases; unmatched junction bases: 17. CDR3 residues: CASSKGVLAGGLRDEQFF. For the CDR3, the DNA is TGTGCCAGCAGCAAAGGGGTCCTAGCGGGAGGACTCAGGGATGAGCAGTTCTTC.

This clonotype was observed a few times. This rearrangement joins TRBV4-2 to TRBJ2-2, with D perhaps TRBD1 (6 bases). Germline-derived CDR1 and CDR2 are LGHNA and YNFKEQ. The germline V and J ends were trimmed by 3 bases and 7 bases, with 12 bases remaining between them. The CDR3 sequence is 14 residues long. This CDR3 is CASSQGAQVGELFF. CDR3 in DNA: TGTGCCAGCAGCCAGGGGGCGCAGGTCGGGGAGCTGTTTTTT.

A few counts support this clonotype. The CDR3 DNA reads TGTGCCAGCACCCTGGGAGGTCGCGAGCAGTACTTC. Encoded protein: CASTLGGREQYF. The rearrangement joins TRBV7-8 to TRBJ2-7, with D possibly TRBD2 on 6 matching bases. In germline, CDR1 is SGHVS, CDR2 FQNEAQ. V lost 7 bases and J lost 6, with 13 bases in between. The CDR3 runs to 12 residues.

The chain has TRBV5-1 and TRBJ1-2; D might be TRBD1 (6 bases). V gave up 4 bases and J gave up 9 bases, with 13 bases separating them. CDR3 length: 12 amino acids. CDR1 is SGHRS and CDR2 is YFSETQ in the germline V gene. Here the CDR3 DNA reads TGCGCCAGCAGCACGAACAGGGTTAGCTACACCTTC. Protein product: CASSTNRVSYTF.

This clonotype was found a few times. V is TRBV29-1 and J is TRBJ2-4; the D call may be TRBD1 or TRBD2 (5 bases each). V dropped 6 bases and J dropped 2 bases, with 20 bases sitting between them. The CDR3 is made up of 16 amino acids. Germline assignment: CDR1 SQVTM and CDR2 ANQGSEA. Here the CDR3 reads CSVVYPGQIPKNIQYF. The CDR3 region has the DNA TGCAGCGTCGTATATCCGGGGCAAATCCCCAAAAACATTCAGTACTTC.

This clonotype was counted only a few times. The chain couples TRBV4-3 to TRBJ2-7, with 11 bases lining up with TRBD2. V lost 1 base to trimming and J lost 2 bases; unmatched junction nucleotides: 7. Germline loops: CDR1 LGHNA, CDR2 YSLEER. This CDR3 is 17 amino acids long. In DNA form, the CDR3 reads TGCGCCAGCAGCCAAGGATTACTAGCGGGAGTCCCCTACGAGCAGTACTTC. Its protein product is CASSQGLLAGVPYEQYF.

This clonotype showed up just a few times. V usage is TRBV5-4 and J usage is TRBJ1-4, with D unclear. The CDR3 runs to 16 residues. V lost 4 bases and J lost 0, with 13 bases in between. Germline V lookup: CDR1 SGHNT, CDR2 YYREEE (reference sequence). CDR3 bases: TGTGCCAGCAGCCAGGACCACAGATCAACTAATGAAAAACTGTTTTTT. Translated, it gives CASSQDHRSTNEKLFF.

This clonotype was counted between two and nine times. The rearrangement uses TRBV7-9 and TRBJ2-1; D remains unclear. Germline V gene data show CDR1 as SEHNR and CDR2 as FQNEAQ (reference sequence). The CDR3 extends over 15 amino acids. V lost 5 bases, J lost 0 bases, and 11 bases lay in between. The CDR3 reads CASSPFRSSYNEQFF. In nucleotides, the CDR3 is TGTGCCAGCAGCCCATTCAGGAGCTCCTACAATGAGCAGTTCTTC.

CDR3 region: CASSSGSGEQFF. CDR3 DNA: TGTGCCAGCAGCTCAGGGTCGGGTGAGCAGTTCTTC. V is TRBV7-2 and J is TRBJ2-1, with D perhaps TRBD1 (5 bases). The CDR3 has 12 residues. V shed 4 bases and J shed 9 bases, with 10 bases lying between them. Germline V gene data show CDR1 as SGHTA and CDR2 as FQGNSA.

The J gene is TRBJ2-1, the V gene TRBV7-2; D is ambiguous. The CDR3 totals 13 residues. With 1 base removed from V and 5 bases from J, the gap between germline ends came to 6 bases. Germline CDR1 and CDR2: SGHTA and FQGNSA. CDR3 sequence: CASSLVPNNEQFF. The CDR3, as DNA: TGTGCCAGCAGCTTAGTGCCCAACAATGAGCAGTTCTTC.

This clonotype has only a few counts. CDR3 nucleotides: TGTGCCAGCAGCGTAGAGAGCCAGGGGGCCTATGGCTACACCTTC. It yields the protein CASSVESQGAYGYTF. The V call is TRBV9, the J call TRBJ1-2; the match to TRBD1 covers 8 bases. CDR3 length: 15 amino acids. CDR1 SGDLS and CDR2 YYNGEE come from the germline V gene. With V trimmed by 0 bases and J by 4 bases, 5 bases remained unmatched.

This clonotype was seen more than once but under ten times. This chain links TRBV7-8 with TRBJ2-2; no clear D gene. The CDR3 extends over 17 amino acids. Trimming took off 4 bases at V and 0 bases at J, with 15 bases between the two ends. Germline values: CDR1 SGHVS, CDR2 FQNEAQ. The CDR3 sequence: CASSSIFGGTNTGELFF. CDR3 sequence (DNA): TGTGCCAGCAGCTCTATTTTCGGCGGAACGAACACCGGGGAGCTGTTTTTT. Variable domain in full (rest from reference TRBV7-8 and TRBJ2-2): GAGVSQSPRYKVAKRGQDVALRCDPISGHVSLFWYQQALGQGPEFLTYFQNEAQLDKSGLPSDRFFAERPEGSVSTLKIQRTQQEDSAVYLCASSSIFGGTNTGELFFGEGSRLTVL.

The chain joins TRBV7-9 to TRBJ1-3; D not resolved. Deletions cut 7 bases from V and 0 bases from J, with 13 bases between. The CDR3 has 15 amino acids. In germline, CDR1 is SEHNR, CDR2 FQNEAQ (reference sequence). CDR3: CASTKLYSSGNTIYF. Written as DNA, the CDR3 is TGTGCCAGCACCAAACTCTACAGCTCTGGAAACACCATATATTTT.

This clonotype was seen a handful of times. The CDR3 region has the DNA TGCAGTGCTACTAGCACAGATACGCAGTATTTT. Amino acid sequence: CSATSTDTQYF. The chain employs TRBV20-1 and TRBJ2-3; D gene ambiguous. Trimming took 4 bases from V and 0 from J, leaving 2 bases between them. The germline V gene encodes CDR1 DFQATT and CDR2 SNEGSKA (reference sequence). The CDR3 has 11 residues.

At least ten counts were recorded for this clonotype. The V gene is TRBV5-5, the J gene TRBJ2-1; D unclear. The CDR3 is 13 residues long. Germline-derived CDR1 and CDR2 are SGHKS and YYEKEE (reference sequence). Trimming cost V 4 bases and J 12 bases, with 17 bases left between them. The CDR3: CASSPTLLGGQFF. CDR3 DNA: TGTGCCAGCAGCCCCACTTTACTGGGCGGGCAGTTCTTC.

At least ten counts were recorded for this clonotype. The chain links TRBV4-3 to TRBJ2-1, with D possibly matching TRBD2 (6 bases). The CDR3 sequence is 15 residues long. Trimming took off 1 base at V and 3 bases at J, with 10 bases between the two ends. Germline V lookup: CDR1 LGHNA, CDR2 YSLEER. CDR3 sequence: CASSQGGGDYNEQFF. The CDR3 region has the DNA TGCGCCAGCAGCCAAGGGGGCGGGGACTACAATGAGCAGTTCTTC.

The table lists this clonotype with a few counts. The chain carries TRBV20-1 and TRBJ2-7, with D perhaps being TRBD1 or TRBD2 (5 bases each). This CDR3 is built from 12 residues. Trimming took 5 bases from V and 2 from J, leaving 10 bases between them. Germline CDR1 is DFQATT and CDR2 is SNEGSKA (reference sequence). The CDR3 spells CSARQRPYEQYF. The CDR3 DNA sequence: TGCAGTGCTCGACAGCGGCCCTACGAGCAGTACTTC.

J is TRBJ2-1 and V is TRBV5-1; 13 bases align to TRBD2. CDR3 size: 19 residues. With 1 base clipped from V and 3 bases from J, the junction kept 10 bases outside the gene matches. From germline, CDR1 is SGHRS and CDR2 YFSETQ. The CDR3 bases are TGCGCCAGCAGCTTGTTGGGGGCAGGGACTAGCGGGAACTACAATGAGCAGTTCTTC. Residues: CASSLLGAGTSGNYNEQFF.

Only a few counts were recorded for this clonotype. V and J are TRBV7-4 and TRBJ2-1; no clear D. This CDR3 is built from 12 residues. CDR1 is SGHVT, CDR2 SQSDAQ, per germline. V lost 11 bases and J lost 4, with 12 bases in between. The CDR3 bases are TGTGCCCCCGGGTGGGGTTACAATGAGCAGTTCTTC. Amino acids: CAPGWGYNEQFF.

This clonotype was seen a few times. The chain is built from TRBV29-1 and TRBJ2-2, with D unclear. Germline values: CDR1 SQVTM, CDR2 ANQGSEA. Trimming pared 3 bases from V and 2 bases from J, leaving 16 bases between. The CDR3 sequence is 16 residues long. DNA for the CDR3: TGCAGCGTTGAGTTCGGTTACTTAGGCAACACCGGGGAGCTGTTTTTT. This translates into CSVEFGYLGNTGELFF.

The chain uses TRBV9 and TRBJ2-2, with unresolved D. This CDR3 comprises 15 residues. Trimming removed 0 bases at V and 2 bases at J, with 8 bases between. Per the germline V gene, CDR1 is SGDLS and CDR2 is YYNGEE. CDR3: CASSVGLGNTGELFF. The CDR3 DNA is TGTGCCAGCAGCGTAGGGCTGGGTAACACCGGGGAGCTGTTTTTT.

A few counts support this clonotype. The rearrangement uses TRBV7-3 and TRBJ2-1; D may be TRBD1 or TRBD2 (5 bases each). The CDR3 is 15 amino acids. CDR1 is SGHTA, CDR2 FQGTGA, per germline. Between the trimmed V and J ends, which lost 4 bases and 3 bases, there was a span of 13 bases. CDR3 residues: CASSYRDGNYNEQFF. The CDR3 DNA reads as TGTGCCAGCAGCTACCGGGACGGCAACTACAATGAGCAGTTCTTC.